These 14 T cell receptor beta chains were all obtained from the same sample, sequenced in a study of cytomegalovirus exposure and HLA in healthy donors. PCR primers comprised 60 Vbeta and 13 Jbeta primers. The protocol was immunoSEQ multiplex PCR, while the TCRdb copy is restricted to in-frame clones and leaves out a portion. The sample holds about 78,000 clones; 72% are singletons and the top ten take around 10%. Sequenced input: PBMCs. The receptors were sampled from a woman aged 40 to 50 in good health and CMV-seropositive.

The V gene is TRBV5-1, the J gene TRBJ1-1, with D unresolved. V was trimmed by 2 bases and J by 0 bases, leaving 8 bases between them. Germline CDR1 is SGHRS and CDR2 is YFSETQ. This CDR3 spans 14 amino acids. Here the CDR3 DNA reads TGCGCCAGCAGCTTCCGGGGAATGAACACTGAAGCTTTCTTT. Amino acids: CASSFRGMNTEAFF. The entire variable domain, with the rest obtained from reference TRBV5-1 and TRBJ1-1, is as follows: KAGVTQTPRYLIKTRGQQVTLSCSPISGHRSVSWYQQTPGQGLQFLFEYFSETQRNKGNFPGRFSGRQFSNSRSEMNVSTLELGDSALYLCASSFRGMNTEAFFGQGTRLTVV.

DNA of the CDR3: TGCGCCAGCAGCCAAGACATGGGAGTGGAGAATGAGCAGTTCTTC. Translated: CASSQDMGVENEQFF. The rearrangement links TRBV4-1 to TRBJ2-1, with a tentative D call TRBD2 (5 bases). The CDR3 loop spans 15 amino acids. CDR1 is MGHRA and CDR2 is YSYEKL in the germline V gene. V gave up 0 bases and J gave up 7 bases, with 13 bases separating them.

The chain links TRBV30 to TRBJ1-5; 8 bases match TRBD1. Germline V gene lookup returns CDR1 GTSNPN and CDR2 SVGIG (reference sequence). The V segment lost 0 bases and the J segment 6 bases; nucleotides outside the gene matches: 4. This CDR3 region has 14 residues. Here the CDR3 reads CAWSVTGQGQPQHF. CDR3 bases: TGTGCCTGGAGTGTTACCGGACAGGGTCAGCCCCAGCATTTT.

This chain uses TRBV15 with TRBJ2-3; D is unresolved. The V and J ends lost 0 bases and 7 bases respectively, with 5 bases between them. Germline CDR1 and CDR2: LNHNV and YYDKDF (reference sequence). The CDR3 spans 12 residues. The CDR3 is CATSRDKNTQYF. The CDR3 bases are TGTGCCACCAGCAGAGATAAAAATACGCAGTATTTT.

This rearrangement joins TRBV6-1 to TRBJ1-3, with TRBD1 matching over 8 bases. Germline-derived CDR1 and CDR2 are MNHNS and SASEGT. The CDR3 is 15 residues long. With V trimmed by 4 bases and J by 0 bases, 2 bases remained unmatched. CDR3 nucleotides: TGTGCCAGCAGTGCAGGACAGGGCTCTGGAAACACCATATATTTT. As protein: CASSAGQGSGNTIYF.

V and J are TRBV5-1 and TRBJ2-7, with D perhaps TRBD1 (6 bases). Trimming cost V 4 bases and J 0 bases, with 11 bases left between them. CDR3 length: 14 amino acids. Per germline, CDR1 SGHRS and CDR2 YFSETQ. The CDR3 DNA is TGCGCCAGCAGCGACGACAGGAGCTCCTACGAGCAGTACTTC. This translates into CASSDDRSSYEQYF.

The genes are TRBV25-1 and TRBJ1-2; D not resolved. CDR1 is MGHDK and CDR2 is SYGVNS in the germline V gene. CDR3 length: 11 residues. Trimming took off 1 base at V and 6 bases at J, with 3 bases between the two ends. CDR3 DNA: TGTGCCAGCAGTGAATGGCATGGCTACACCTTC. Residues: CASSEWHGYTF.

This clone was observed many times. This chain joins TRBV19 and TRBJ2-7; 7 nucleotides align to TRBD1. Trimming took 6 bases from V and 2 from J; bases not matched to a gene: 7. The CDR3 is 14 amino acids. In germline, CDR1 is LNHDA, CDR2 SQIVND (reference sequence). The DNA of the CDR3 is TGTGCCAGTAGATATGGACAGGCCGCCTACGAGCAGTACTTC. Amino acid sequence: CASRYGQAAYEQYF.

CDR3 region: CASSVAGTGGETQYF. The CDR3 DNA reads TGTGCCAGCAGCGTAGCAGGGACAGGGGGCGAGACCCAGTACTTC. The chain employs TRBV9 and TRBJ2-5, with 12 bases aligning to TRBD1. Germline CDR1 SGDLS, CDR2 YYNGEE. V was clipped by 0 bases and J by 5 bases; unmatched bases: 2. The CDR3 loop spans 15 amino acids.

CDR3 sequence reads: CASHRSGYTDTQYF. The CDR3 DNA reads as TGTGCCTCACACCGTAGCGGATACACAGATACGCAGTATTTT. The chain is built from TRBV30 and TRBJ2-3; possibly TRBD2 for D (6 bases). Deletions cut 7 bases from V and 2 bases from J, with 16 bases between. The CDR3 length is 14 residues. Germline V gives CDR1 GTSNPN, CDR2 SVGIG (reference sequence).

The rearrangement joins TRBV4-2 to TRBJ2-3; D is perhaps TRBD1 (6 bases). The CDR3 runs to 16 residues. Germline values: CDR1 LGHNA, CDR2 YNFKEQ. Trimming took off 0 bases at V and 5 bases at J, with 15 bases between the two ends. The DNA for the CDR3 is TGTGCCAGCAGCCAAGATACCGGGCAAGGGGGAGATACGCAGTATTTT. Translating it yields CASSQDTGQGGDTQYF.

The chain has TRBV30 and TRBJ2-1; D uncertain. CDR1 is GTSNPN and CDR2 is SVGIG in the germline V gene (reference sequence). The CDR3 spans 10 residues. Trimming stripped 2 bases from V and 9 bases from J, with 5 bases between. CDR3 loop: CAWSRLEQFF. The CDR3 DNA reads TGTGCCTGGAGTCGACTTGAGCAGTTCTTC.

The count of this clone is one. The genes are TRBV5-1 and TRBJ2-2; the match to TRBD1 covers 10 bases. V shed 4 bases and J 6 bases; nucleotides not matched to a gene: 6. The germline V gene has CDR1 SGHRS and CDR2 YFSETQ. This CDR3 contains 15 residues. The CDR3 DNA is TGCGCCAGCAGCCCCGGACAGGGGGGTGCCGGGGAGCTGTTTTTT. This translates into CASSPGQGGAGELFF.

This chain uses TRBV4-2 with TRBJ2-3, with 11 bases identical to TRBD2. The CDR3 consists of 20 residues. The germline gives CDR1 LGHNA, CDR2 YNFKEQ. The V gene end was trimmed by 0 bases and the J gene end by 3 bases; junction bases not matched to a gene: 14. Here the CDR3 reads CASSQEPPGGSGGATDTQYF. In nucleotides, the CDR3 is TGTGCCAGCAGCCAAGAACCCCCCGGTGGTAGCGGGGGGGCGACAGATACGCAGTATTTT.